This T cell receptor beta chain was identified in a study of vaccination and CD4 T cells after COVID-19. Study at large: With a range of 35 to 161, the median interval from diagnosis to drawing post-COVID samples was less than 130 days. Investigators stimulated cells with overlapping spike peptides drawn from SARS-CoV-2, HCoV-NL63, HCoV-OC43 and HCoV-229E. Broader study findings: Convalescent participants were relatively few, and none had early post-infection timepoints studied.

On this clonotype itself: Its target is not known.

An Oncomine TCR Beta short-read assay was used to sequence the DNA from cultured CD4+ T cells. TCRdb passed the PCR reads through MiXCR, listing each CDR3 protein once. Among fewer than 13,000 distinct CDR3 sequences, 22% were seen once, and the ten largest hold 9% to 15%. The treatment here: roughly 10-day PBMC culture with coronavirus spike peptide pools or control peptides (ViraFEST assay). Using peptide pools, antigen-specific T cells were expanded in ViraFEST before TCRs were sequenced. The TCR comes from a human donor who had recovered from COVID-19. The source was CD4+ T cells from blood, cultured in vitro, collected after SARS-CoV-2 vaccination.

The chain's CDR3 is CASSYGTSAYEQYF. The CDR3 DNA reads as TGTGCCAGCAGCTACGGGACGTCCGCCTACGAGCAGTACTTC. The chain combines TRBV11-2 with TRBJ2-7; D possibly matches TRBD1 or TRBD2 (5 bases each). Germline V gives CDR1 SGHAT, CDR2 FQNNGV. CDR3 length equals 14 residues. V was trimmed by 4 bases and J by 2 bases, leaving 12 bases between them.